This passage covers 23 T cell receptor beta chains from one sample sequenced in a study of shared clonotypes between healthy human individuals. TCRdb's copy holds only in-frame clones and misses some; the assay was immunoSEQ multiplex PCR. This sample has approximately 500,000 clones; approximately 79% occur once, and the top ten carry around 12%. Sequencing used PBMCs. The receptor set was obtained from a woman in her 40s in good health. Some clones in this sample may be carry-over from other donors' samples.

On this clone: Other DNA variants within this sample encode the same CDR3. V is TRBV18 and J is TRBJ1-2; 8 bases are a match to TRBD1. The CDR3 is 14 residues long. The J segment lost 3 bases and the V segment lost 3 bases, leaving 3 bases of the junction unmatched. Germline V gene lookup returns CDR1 KGHSH and CDR2 LQKENI. CDR3 amino acids: CASSPTTGDYGYTF. In DNA, the CDR3 is TGTGCCAGCTCACCGACGACAGGGGACTATGGCTACACCTTC. Based on the CDR3 plus reference TRBV18 and TRBJ1-2, the full variable domain is NAGVMQNPRHLVRRRGQEARLRCSPMKGHSHVYWYRQLPEEGLKFMVYLQKENIIDESGMPKERFSAEFPKEGPSILRIQQVVRGDSAAYFCASSPTTGDYGYTFGSGTRLTVV.

The chain recombines TRBV4-2 with TRBJ2-3; the D is unclear. CDR3 size: 13 residues. Germline lookup yields CDR1 LGHNA and CDR2 YNFKEQ. V was pared by 3 bases and J by 6 bases, with 10 bases between. CDR3 DNA: TGTGCCAGCAGCCACCCCAATGAGGATACGCAGTATTTT. Residues: CASSHPNEDTQYF.

The chain links TRBV6-4 to TRBJ1-5; TRBD1 matches at 10 bases. The CDR3 contains 14 residues. V dropped 2 bases and J dropped 6; count of bases not matched to a gene: 1. CDR1 MRHNA and CDR2 SNTAGT come from the germline V gene. The CDR3 reads CASSDGTGVQPQHF. In nucleotides, the CDR3 is TGTGCCAGCAGTGACGGGACAGGGGTTCAGCCCCAGCATTTT.

The chain has TRBV29-1 and TRBJ2-7; D is undetermined. The CDR3 totals 12 residues. The V end lost 5 bases, the J end lost 0 bases, and 8 bases lay between the germline ends. Germline CDR1 and CDR2: SQVTM and ANQGSEA. The DNA for the CDR3 is TGCAGCGTTTTAGAAAGCTCCTACGAGCAGTACTTC. Its translation is CSVLESSYEQYF.

The chain uses TRBV7-8 and TRBJ2-2; TRBD2 aligns across 7 bases. Trimming removed 2 bases from V and 2 bases from J; junction bases left unmatched: 14. Germline V gives CDR1 SGHVS, CDR2 FQNEAQ. CDR3 length equals 19 residues. The CDR3 DNA follows: TGTGCCAGCAGCTTAAAAAGAGCCCCGGGACTATTCAACACCGGGGAGCTGTTTTTT. It specifies CASSLKRAPGLFNTGELFF.

This clone was counted a few times. A far larger clone differs by one base, so this is likely a read error. J is TRBJ2-7 and V is TRBV28; 10 positions agree with TRBD2. This CDR3 has 15 residues. J gave up 3 bases and V 2 bases, and 4 bases lay outside the gene matches. CDR1 and CDR2 from the germline V gene are MDHEN and SYDVKM. The CDR3 DNA follows: TGTGCCAGCAGTTTAAGTCCTAGCGGGGGCTACGAGCAGTACTTC. Translating gives CASSLSPSGGYEQYF.

This sequence joins TRBV7-6 and TRBJ2-2; TRBD2 is a possible D gene (5 bases). CDR1 is SGHVS, CDR2 FNYEAQ, per germline. The CDR3 extends over 14 amino acids. The ends were cut back, 1 base at V and 7 bases at J, with 10 bases in the middle. CDR3 DNA: TGTGCCAGCAGCTTAGGTCTAGCAAACGGGGAGCTGTTTTTT. It translates to CASSLGLANGELFF. Filled out from reference TRBV7-6 and TRBJ2-2, the complete variable domain reads GAGVSQSPRYKVTKRGQDVALRCDPISGHVSLYWYRQALGQGPEFLTYFNYEAQQDKSGLPNDRFSAERPEGSISTLTIQRTEQRDSAMYRCASSLGLANGELFFGEGSRLTVL.

The rearrangement joins TRBV10-3 to TRBJ2-2; no clear D gene. The germline V gene has CDR1 ENHRY and CDR2 SYGVKD. Trimming took off 3 bases at V and 7 bases at J, with 12 bases between the two ends. The CDR3 has 14 amino acids. CDR3: CAISDLVGVGELFF. DNA for the CDR3: TGTGCCATCAGTGACCTAGTTGGGGTCGGGGAGCTGTTTTTT.

This chain connects TRBV5-5 to TRBJ1-2, with D possibly being TRBD1 (5 bases). Germline CDR1 is SGHKS and CDR2 is YYEKEE (reference sequence). This CDR3 has 15 amino acids. Deletions cut 5 bases from V and 8 bases from J, with 22 bases between. The CDR3 sequence is CASSSTTGTRGGYTF. The CDR3 DNA follows: TGTGCCAGCAGTTCTACTACCGGGACCCGGGGCGGCTACACCTTC.

This clone has just a few counts. The rearrangement links TRBV7-3 to TRBJ1-2; a weak D match, TRBD1 (6 bases). The CDR3 extends over 13 amino acids. Germline lookup yields CDR1 SGHTA and CDR2 FQGTGA. V was cut by 5 bases and J by 1 base, with 8 bases left in between. Here the CDR3 reads CASSLDSNYGYTF. The CDR3 bases are TGTGCCAGCAGCCTGGACAGTAACTATGGCTACACCTTC.

The chain carries TRBV19 and TRBJ1-1, with no clear D. Germline CDR1 is LNHDA and CDR2 is SQIVND (reference sequence). The length of the CDR3 is 17 residues. V lost 0 bases to trimming and J lost 1 base, with 15 bases between them. The DNA of the CDR3 is TGTGCCAGTAGTATAGAGCCGGGCCCCTTCAGGAACACTGAAGCTTTCTTT. Its translation: CASSIEPGPFRNTEAFF. The full variable domain, completed using reference TRBV19 and TRBJ1-1, is DGGITQSPKYLFRKEGQNVTLSCEQNLNHDAMYWYRQDPGQGLRLIYYSQIVNDFQKGDIAEGYSVSREKKESFPLTVTSAQKNPTAFYLCASSIEPGPFRNTEAFFGQGTRLTVV.

The chain links TRBV7-9 to TRBJ2-7, with 8 bases that match TRBD2. CDR1 SEHNR and CDR2 FQNEAQ come from the germline V gene (reference sequence). The CDR3 has 17 amino acids. J gave up 2 bases and V 0 bases, and 9 bases lay outside the gene matches. This CDR3 is CASSLAGWSGSPYEQYF. In DNA, the CDR3 is TGTGCCAGCAGCTTAGCCGGTTGGAGCGGGAGCCCCTACGAGCAGTACTTC.

This rearrangement joins TRBV27 to TRBJ2-1, with 10 bases that match TRBD2. J gave up 10 bases and V 4 bases, and 7 bases lay outside the gene matches. This CDR3 contains 14 residues. CDR1 and CDR2 (germline): MNHEY, SMNVEV (reference sequence). In DNA, the CDR3 is TGTGCCAGCAGTTACCGGACTAGCGGTGGAGAGCAGTTCTTC. It specifies CASSYRTSGGEQFF.

The chain couples TRBV28 to TRBJ2-1, with 10 nucleotides matching TRBD2. Germline values: CDR1 MDHEN, CDR2 SYDVKM. This CDR3 has 16 residues. V lost 4 bases, J lost 5 bases, and 8 bases stayed unmatched. CDR3 nucleotides: TGTGCCAGCAGTTCTCCAGCGGGAGGGCTGAACAATGAGCAGTTCTTC. It yields the protein CASSSPAGGLNNEQFF.

This chain connects TRBV2 to TRBJ1-4; 7 nucleotides match TRBD1. The CDR3 runs to 14 residues. Trimming took 3 bases from V and 8 from J; bases not matched to a gene: 6. Germline CDR1 is SNHLY and CDR2 is FYNNEI. This chain's CDR3 is CASSDRQGGEKLFF. The DNA of the CDR3 is TGTGCCAGCAGTGATCGACAGGGAGGCGAAAAACTGTTTTTT.

CDR3 amino acids: CASSAQANTEAFF. CDR3 bases: TGTGCCAGCAGTGCACAGGCGAACACTGAAGCTTTCTTT. This sequence joins TRBV2 and TRBJ1-1, with a weak D call TRBD1 (5 bases). Trimming pared 4 bases from V and 1 base from J, leaving 7 bases between. CDR1 is SNHLY, CDR2 FYNNEI, per germline. This CDR3 contains 13 residues.

J is TRBJ2-2 and V is TRBV5-8; D is tentatively TRBD1 or TRBD2 (6 bases each). This CDR3 contains 15 residues. The germline V gene has CDR1 SGHTS and CDR2 YDEGEE. Trimming took 7 bases from V and 0 from J, leaving 13 bases between them. CDR3 region: CASLGAGPNTGELFF. The DNA for the CDR3 is TGTGCCAGCTTGGGGGCGGGACCGAACACCGGGGAGCTGTTTTTT. Combining the CDR3 with reference TRBV5-8 and TRBJ2-2 gives the whole variable domain EAGVTQSPTHLIKTRGQQATLRCSPISGHTSVYWYQQALGLGLQFLLWYDEGEERNRGNFPPRFSGRQFPNYSSELNVNALELEDSALYLCASLGAGPNTGELFFGEGSRLTVL.

The V gene is TRBV19, the J gene TRBJ2-3, with TRBD2 matching over 10 bases. The CDR3 has 14 amino acids. The junction had 6 bases not matched to a gene; V was cut back by 6 bases and J by 6 bases. Germline loops: CDR1 LNHDA, CDR2 SQIVND (reference sequence). CDR3 in DNA: TGTGCCAGTAGCGTAGCGGGAGGAGCTGATACGCAGTATTTT. This encodes CASSVAGGADTQYF.

Turning to this clone: The sample holds other DNA sequences that translate to the same CDR3. The V call is TRBV11-2, the J call TRBJ2-1, with TRBD2 as a possible D gene (6 bases). Germline V lookup: CDR1 SGHAT, CDR2 FQNNGV. Trimming removed 4 bases at V and 6 bases at J, with 10 bases between. This CDR3 spans 13 amino acids. In DNA form, the CDR3 reads TGTGCCAGCAGCTCGGGACTCGGCAATGAGCAGTTCTTC. Encoded protein: CASSSGLGNEQFF.

V gene TRBV9 combines with J gene TRBJ2-5, with 10 bases aligning to TRBD2. J gave up 5 bases and V 3 bases, and 10 bases lay outside the gene matches. The CDR3 sequence is 16 residues long. CDR1 is SGDLS, CDR2 YYNGEE, per germline. The CDR3 reads CASSARASGGGETQYF. The CDR3 DNA reads as TGTGCCAGCAGCGCGCGGGCTAGCGGGGGAGGGGAGACCCAGTACTTC.

The chain uses TRBV29-1 and TRBJ2-3; 10 bases align to TRBD2. The germline V gene has CDR1 SQVTM and CDR2 ANQGSEA. CDR3 length: 14 residues. The junction had 14 bases not matched to a gene; V was cut back by 3 bases and J by 14 bases. The CDR3 nucleotides are TGCAGCGTTGATGCTAGCGGGAGCCTAAGGGCTCCGTATTTT. Translating it yields CSVDASGSLRAPYF.

The chain employs TRBV29-1 and TRBJ2-3; 12 bases match TRBD2. V was pared by 5 bases and J by 6 bases, with 3 bases of the junction left unmatched. CDR3 length: 13 amino acids. Per germline, CDR1 SQVTM and CDR2 ANQGSEA. The CDR3 region has the DNA TGCAGCGTTCTAGCGGGAGGGTACGATACGCAGTATTTT. It is translated as CSVLAGGYDTQYF.

The J gene is TRBJ1-5, the V gene TRBV7-2; D remains ambiguous. The CDR3 totals 13 residues. Germline V gives CDR1 SGHTA, CDR2 FQGNSA. The V gene lost 2 bases and the J gene lost 5 bases, with 7 bases spanning the gap. CDR3 residues: CASSLQDYQPQHF. CDR3 bases: TGTGCCAGCAGCTTACAGGACTATCAGCCCCAGCATTTT.